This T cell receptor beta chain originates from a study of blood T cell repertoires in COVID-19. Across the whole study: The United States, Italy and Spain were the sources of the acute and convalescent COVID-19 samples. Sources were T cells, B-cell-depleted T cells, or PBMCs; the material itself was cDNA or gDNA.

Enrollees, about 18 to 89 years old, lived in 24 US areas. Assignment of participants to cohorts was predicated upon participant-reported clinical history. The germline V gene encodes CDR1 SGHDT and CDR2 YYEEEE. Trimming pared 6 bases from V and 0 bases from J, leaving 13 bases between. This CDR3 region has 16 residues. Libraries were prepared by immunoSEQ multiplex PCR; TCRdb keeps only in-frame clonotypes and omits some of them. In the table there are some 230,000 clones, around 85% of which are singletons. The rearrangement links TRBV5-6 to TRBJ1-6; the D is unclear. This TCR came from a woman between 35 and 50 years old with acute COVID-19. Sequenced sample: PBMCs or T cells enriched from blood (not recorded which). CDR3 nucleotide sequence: TGTGCCAGCAAGGAGCATGGAAGCTCCTATAATTCACCCCTCCACTTT. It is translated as CASKEHGSSYNSPLHF.